The clone carrying this TCR beta chain was detected only a few times. This entry belongs to a study of T-cell reconstitution after alpha-beta-depleted transplantation in children. Unique molecular identifiers were built into the TCRbeta library. TCRdb used MiXCR to reprocess the PCR reads, holding one entry per CDR3 protein. The sample consists of 330,000 or so distinct CDR3 sequences, about 9.3% of them appearing once. The V gene lost 2 bases and the J gene lost 9 bases, with 13 bases spanning the gap. The CDR3 has 12 residues. The germline V gene has CDR1 DFQATT and CDR2 SNEGSKA (reference sequence).

Specimen: PBMCs from the stem cell graft donor, collected from the stem cell graft. The chain couples TRBV20-1 to TRBJ2-5, with TRBD2 as a possible D gene (5 bases). This TCR was recovered from a human donor who donated a stem cell graft to a child with acute lymphoblastic leukemia. In DNA form, the CDR3 reads TGCAGTGCTAGACTCCACCCCGGGGCCCAGTACTTC. This gives the protein CSARLHPGAQYF.